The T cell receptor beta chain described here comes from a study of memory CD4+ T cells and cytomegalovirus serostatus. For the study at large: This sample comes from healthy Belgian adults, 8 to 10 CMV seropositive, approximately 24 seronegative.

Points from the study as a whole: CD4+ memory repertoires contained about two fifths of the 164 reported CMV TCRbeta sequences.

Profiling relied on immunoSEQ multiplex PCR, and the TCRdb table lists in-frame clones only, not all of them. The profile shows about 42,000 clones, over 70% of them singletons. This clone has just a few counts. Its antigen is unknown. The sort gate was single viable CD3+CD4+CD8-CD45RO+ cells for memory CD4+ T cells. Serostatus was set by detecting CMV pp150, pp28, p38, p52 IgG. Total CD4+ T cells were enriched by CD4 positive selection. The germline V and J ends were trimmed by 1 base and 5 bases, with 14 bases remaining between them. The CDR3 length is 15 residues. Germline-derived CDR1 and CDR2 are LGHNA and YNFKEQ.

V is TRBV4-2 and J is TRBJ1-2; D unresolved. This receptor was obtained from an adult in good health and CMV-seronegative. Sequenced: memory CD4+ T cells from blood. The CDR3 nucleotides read TGTGCCAGCAGCCAAGTTTGGGGTAAAGGGTATGGCTACACCTTC. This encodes CASSQVWGKGYGYTF.